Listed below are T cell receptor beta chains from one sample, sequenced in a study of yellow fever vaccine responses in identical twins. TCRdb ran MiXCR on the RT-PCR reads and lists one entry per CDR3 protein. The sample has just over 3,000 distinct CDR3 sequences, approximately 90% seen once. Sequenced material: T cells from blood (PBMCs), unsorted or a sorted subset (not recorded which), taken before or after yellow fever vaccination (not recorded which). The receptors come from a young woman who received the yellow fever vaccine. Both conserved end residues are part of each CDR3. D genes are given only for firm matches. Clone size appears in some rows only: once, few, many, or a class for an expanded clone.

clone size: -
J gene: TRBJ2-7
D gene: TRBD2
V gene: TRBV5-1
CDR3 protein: CASSPSGSEVYEQYF
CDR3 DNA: TGCGCCAGCAGCCCTAGCGGGAGCGAAGTCTACGAGCAGTACTTC

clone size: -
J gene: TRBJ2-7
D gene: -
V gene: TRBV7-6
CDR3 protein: CASSLEAALSHEQYF
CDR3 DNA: TGTGCCAGCAGCTTAGAGGCGGCACTATCCCACGAGCAGTACTTC

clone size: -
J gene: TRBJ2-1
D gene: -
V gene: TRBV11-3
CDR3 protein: CASSLPLGIYNEQFF
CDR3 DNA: TGTGCCAGCAGCCTCCCGCTAGGTATATACAATGAGCAGTTCTTC

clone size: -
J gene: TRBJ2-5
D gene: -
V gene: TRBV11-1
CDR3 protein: CASSLWGPGETQYF
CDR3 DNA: TGTGCCAGCAGCTTATGGGGGCCGGGGGAGACCCAGTACTTC

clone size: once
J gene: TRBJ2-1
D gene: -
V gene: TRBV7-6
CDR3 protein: CASSLMAASGRVNEQFF
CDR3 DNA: TGTGCCAGCAGCTTAATGGCGGCCAGCGGCCGGGTCAATGAGCAGTTCTTC

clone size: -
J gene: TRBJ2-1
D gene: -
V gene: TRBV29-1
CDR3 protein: CSVLGGARPTEDEQFF
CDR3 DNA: TGCAGCGTCCTAGGGGGGGCCAGGCCGACCGAGGACGAGCAGTTCTTC

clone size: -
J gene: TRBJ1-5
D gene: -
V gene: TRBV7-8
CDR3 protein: CASSPGRGFSNQPQHF
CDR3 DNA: TGTGCCAGCAGCCCAGGCAGGGGATTTAGCAATCAGCCCCAGCATTTT

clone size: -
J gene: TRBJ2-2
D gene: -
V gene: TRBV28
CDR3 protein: CASTPRTTGELFF
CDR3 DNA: TGTGCCAGCACCCCCAGGACAACCGGGGAGCTGTTTTTT

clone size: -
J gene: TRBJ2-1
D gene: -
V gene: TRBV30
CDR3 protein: CAWSIDSSFYNEQFF
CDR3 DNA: TGTGCCTGGAGTATTGACTCCTCGTTTTACAATGAGCAGTTCTTC

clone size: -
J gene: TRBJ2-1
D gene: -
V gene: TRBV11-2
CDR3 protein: CASSPGGIYNEQFF
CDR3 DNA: TGTGCCAGCAGCCCCGGCGGGATCTACAATGAGCAGTTCTTC

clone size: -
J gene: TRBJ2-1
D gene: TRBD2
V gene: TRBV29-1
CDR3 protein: CSVERGTSSYNEQFF
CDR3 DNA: TGCAGCGTTGAGCGGGGGACTAGCTCCTACAATGAGCAGTTCTTC

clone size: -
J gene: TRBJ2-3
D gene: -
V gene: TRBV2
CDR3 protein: CASSESAADTQYF
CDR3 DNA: TGTGCCAGCAGTGAGAGTGCCGCAGATACGCAGTATTTT

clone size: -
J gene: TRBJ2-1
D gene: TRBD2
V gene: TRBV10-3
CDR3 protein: CAISESTSGLGEQFF
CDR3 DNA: TGTGCCATCAGTGAGTCGACTAGCGGATTGGGTGAGCAGTTCTTC

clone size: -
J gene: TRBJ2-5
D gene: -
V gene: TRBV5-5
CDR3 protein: CASSLANRVETQYF
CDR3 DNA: TGTGCCAGCAGCTTGGCCAATAGGGTCGAGACCCAGTACTTC

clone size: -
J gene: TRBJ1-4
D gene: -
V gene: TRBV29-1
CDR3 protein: CSVSTGWAEKLFF
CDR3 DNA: TGCAGCGTTTCAACAGGGTGGGCTGAAAAACTGTTTTTT

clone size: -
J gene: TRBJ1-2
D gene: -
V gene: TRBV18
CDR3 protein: CASSPETQANYGYTF
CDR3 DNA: TGTGCCAGCTCACCGGAGACACAGGCTAACTATGGCTACACCTTC

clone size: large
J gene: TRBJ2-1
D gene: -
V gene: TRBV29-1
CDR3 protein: CSVSQNNEQFF
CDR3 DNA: TGCAGCGTCTCTCAGAACAATGAGCAGTTCTTC

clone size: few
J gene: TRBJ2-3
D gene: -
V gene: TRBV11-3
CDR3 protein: CASSRMPSVTDTQYF
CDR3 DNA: TGTGCCAGCAGCAGAATGCCTAGCGTCACAGATACGCAGTATTTT

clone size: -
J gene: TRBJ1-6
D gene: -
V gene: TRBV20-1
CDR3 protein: CSAREGGDPDSPLHF
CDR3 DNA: TGCAGTGCTAGAGAGGGGGGAGACCCGGATTCACCCCTCCACTTT

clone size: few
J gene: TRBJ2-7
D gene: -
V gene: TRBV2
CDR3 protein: CASSPPLYEQYF
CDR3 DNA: TGTGCCAGCAGTCCCCCCCTTTACGAGCAGTACTTC

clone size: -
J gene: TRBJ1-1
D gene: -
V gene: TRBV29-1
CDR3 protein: CSVDPGGGTEAFF
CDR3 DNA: TGCAGCGTTGATCCGGGGGGAGGAACTGAAGCTTTCTTT

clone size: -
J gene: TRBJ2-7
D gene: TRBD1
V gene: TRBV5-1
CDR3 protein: CASRRTGDAYEQYF
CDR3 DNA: TGCGCCAGCAGGCGGACAGGGGATGCCTACGAGCAGTACTTC

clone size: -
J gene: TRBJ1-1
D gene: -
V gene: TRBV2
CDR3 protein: CASSVEVRPEAFF
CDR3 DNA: TGTGCCAGCAGTGTGGAGGTCCGACCTGAAGCTTTCTTT

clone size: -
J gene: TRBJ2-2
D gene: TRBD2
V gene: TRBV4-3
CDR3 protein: CASSQISGRVGTGELFF
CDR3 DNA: TGCGCCAGCAGCCAGATTTCCGGGAGGGTTGGGACCGGGGAGCTGTTTTTT

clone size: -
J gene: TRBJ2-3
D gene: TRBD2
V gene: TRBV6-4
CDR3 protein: CASSDSSGGTDTQYF
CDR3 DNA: TGTGCCAGCAGTGACTCTAGCGGGGGCACAGATACGCAGTATTTT

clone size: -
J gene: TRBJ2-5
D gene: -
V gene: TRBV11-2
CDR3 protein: CASSLFGETQYF
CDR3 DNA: TGTGCCAGCAGCTTATTCGGGGAGACCCAGTACTTC

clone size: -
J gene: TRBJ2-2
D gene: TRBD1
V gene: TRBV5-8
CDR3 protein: CASSVRQGAWTGELFF
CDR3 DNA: TGTGCCAGCAGCGTTCGACAGGGGGCATGGACCGGGGAGCTGTTTTTT

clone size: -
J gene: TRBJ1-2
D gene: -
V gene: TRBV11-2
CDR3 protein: CASSVSGLGYTF
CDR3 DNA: TGTGCCAGCAGCGTCTCAGGACTTGGCTACACCTTC

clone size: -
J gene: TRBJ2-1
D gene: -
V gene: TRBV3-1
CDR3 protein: CASSHYMGNEQFF
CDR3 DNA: TGTGCCAGCAGCCACTACATGGGCAATGAGCAGTTCTTC

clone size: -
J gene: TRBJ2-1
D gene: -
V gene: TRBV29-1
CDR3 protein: CSLGGQGSEQFF
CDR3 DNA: TGCAGCCTTGGGGGGCAGGGAAGCGAGCAGTTCTTC

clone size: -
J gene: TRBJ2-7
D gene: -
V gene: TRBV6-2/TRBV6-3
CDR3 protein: CASSYSRMAGEQYF
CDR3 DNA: TGTGCCAGCAGTTACTCGAGGATGGCTGGCGAGCAGTACTTC

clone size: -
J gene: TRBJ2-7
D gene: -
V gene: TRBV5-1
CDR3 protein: CASSLTLGLDYEQYF
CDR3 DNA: TGCGCCAGCAGCTTGACACTGGGACTGGACTACGAGCAGTACTTC

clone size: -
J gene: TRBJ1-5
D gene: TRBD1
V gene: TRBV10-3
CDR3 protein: CAISDKDRGNNQPQHF
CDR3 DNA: TGTGCCATCAGCGACAAGGACAGGGGTAACAATCAGCCCCAGCATTTT

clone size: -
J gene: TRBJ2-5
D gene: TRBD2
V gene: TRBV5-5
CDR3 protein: CASSYSTSWGETQYF
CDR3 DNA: TGTGCCAGCAGCTACTCGACTAGCTGGGGGGAGACCCAGTACTTC

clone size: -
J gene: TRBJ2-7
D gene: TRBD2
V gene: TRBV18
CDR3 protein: CASSPPSGGSYEQYF
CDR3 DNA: TGTGCCAGCTCACCACCTAGCGGGGGCTCCTACGAGCAGTACTTC

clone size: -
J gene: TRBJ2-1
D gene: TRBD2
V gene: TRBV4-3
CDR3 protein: CASSQELAVYNEQFF
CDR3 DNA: TGCGCCAGCAGCCAAGAGCTAGCGGTATACAATGAGCAGTTCTTC

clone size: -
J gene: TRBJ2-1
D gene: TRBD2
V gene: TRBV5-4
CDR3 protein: CASSPPSGSWNEQFF
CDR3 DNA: TGTGCCAGCAGCCCTCCTAGCGGGAGTTGGAATGAGCAGTTCTTC

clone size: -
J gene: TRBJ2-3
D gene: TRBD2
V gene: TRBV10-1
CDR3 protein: CASSGGLAGPTDTQYF
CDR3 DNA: TGCGCCAGCAGTGGGGGACTAGCGGGGCCGACAGATACGCAGTATTTT

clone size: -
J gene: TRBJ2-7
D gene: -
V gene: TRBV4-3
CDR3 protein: CASSQGRPPHEQYF
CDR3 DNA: TGCGCCAGCAGCCAAGGTCGCCCGCCCCACGAGCAGTACTTC

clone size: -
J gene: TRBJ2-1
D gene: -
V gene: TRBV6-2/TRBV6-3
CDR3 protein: CASSYDEMGYNEQFF
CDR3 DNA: TGTGCCAGCAGTTATGATGAAATGGGGTACAATGAGCAGTTCTTC

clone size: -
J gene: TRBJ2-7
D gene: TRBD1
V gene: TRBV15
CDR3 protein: CATSMGGGQGDEQYF
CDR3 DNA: TGTGCCACCAGCATGGGGGGTGGACAGGGGGATGAGCAGTACTTC

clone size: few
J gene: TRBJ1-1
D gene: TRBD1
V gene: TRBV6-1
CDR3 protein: CASSRTGGVSTEAFF
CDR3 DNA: TGTGCCAGCAGCCGAACAGGGGGCGTCTCCACTGAAGCTTTCTTT

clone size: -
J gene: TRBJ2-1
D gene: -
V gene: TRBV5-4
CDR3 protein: CASSLGGAGSYNEQFF
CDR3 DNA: TGTGCCAGCAGCTTGGGGGGGGCTGGTTCCTACAATGAGCAGTTCTTC

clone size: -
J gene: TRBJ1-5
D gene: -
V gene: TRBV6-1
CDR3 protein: CASSEGQNQPQHF
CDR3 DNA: TGTGCCAGCAGTGAAGGACAGAATCAGCCCCAGCATTTT

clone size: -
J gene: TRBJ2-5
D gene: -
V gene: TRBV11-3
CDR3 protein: CASSLSNGETQYF
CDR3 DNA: TGTGCCAGCAGCTTAAGTAACGGAGAGACCCAGTACTTC

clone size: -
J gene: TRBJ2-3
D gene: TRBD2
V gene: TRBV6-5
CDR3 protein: CASSYSGLAGTDTQYF
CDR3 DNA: TGTGCCAGCAGTTACTCAGGACTAGCGGGCACAGATACGCAGTATTTT

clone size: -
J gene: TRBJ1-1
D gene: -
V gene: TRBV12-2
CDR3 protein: CASRLPRTGGTEAFF
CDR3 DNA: TGTGCAAGTCGCTTACCACGCACAGGGGGTACTGAAGCTTTCTTT

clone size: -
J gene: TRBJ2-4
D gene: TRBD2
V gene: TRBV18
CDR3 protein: CASSSGLAGNIQYF
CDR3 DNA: TGTGCCAGCTCATCTGGACTAGCGGGAAACATTCAGTACTTC

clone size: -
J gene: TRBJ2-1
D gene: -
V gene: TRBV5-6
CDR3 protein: CASSLEDVGNEQFF
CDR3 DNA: TGTGCCAGCAGCTTGGAGGATGTAGGCAATGAGCAGTTCTTC

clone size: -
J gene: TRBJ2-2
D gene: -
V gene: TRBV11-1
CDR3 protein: CASSLGQTGPGELFF
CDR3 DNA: TGTGCCAGCAGCTTAGGGCAGACAGGACCCGGGGAGCTGTTTTTT